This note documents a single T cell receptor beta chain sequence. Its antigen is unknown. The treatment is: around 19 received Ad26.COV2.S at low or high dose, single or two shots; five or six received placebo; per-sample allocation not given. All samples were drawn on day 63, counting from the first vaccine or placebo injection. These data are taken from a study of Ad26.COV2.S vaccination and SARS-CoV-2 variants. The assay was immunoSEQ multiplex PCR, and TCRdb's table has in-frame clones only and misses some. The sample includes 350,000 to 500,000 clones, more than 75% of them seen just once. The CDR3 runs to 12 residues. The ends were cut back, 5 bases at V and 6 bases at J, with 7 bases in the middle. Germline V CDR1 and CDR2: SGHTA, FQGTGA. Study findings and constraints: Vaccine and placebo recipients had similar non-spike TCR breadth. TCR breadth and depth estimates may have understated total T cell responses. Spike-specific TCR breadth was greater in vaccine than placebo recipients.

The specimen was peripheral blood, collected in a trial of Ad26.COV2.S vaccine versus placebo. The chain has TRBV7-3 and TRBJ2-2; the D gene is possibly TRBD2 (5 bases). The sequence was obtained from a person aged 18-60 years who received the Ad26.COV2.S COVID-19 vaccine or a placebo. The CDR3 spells CASSPRAGELFF. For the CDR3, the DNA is TGTGCCAGCAGCCCGAGGGCCGGGGAGCTGTTTTTT.